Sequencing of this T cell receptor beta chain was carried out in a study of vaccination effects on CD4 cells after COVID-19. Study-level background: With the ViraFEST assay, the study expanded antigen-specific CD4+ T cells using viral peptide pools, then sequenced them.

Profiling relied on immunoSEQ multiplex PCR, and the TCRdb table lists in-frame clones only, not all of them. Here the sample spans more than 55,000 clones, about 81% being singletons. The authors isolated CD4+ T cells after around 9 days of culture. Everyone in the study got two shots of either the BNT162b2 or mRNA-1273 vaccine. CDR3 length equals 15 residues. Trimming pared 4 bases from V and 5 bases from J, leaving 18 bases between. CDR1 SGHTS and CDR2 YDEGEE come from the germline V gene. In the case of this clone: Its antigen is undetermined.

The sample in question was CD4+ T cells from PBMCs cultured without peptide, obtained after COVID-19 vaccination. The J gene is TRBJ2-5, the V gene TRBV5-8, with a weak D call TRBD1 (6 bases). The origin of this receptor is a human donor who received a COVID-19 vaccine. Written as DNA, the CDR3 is TGTGCCAGCAGCCCTACAGGGTGGCTCGGGGAGACCCAGTACTTC. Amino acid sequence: CASSPTGWLGETQYF.